The 18 T cell receptor beta chains below all came from one sample that was sequenced in a study of T cells in Graves' hyperthyroidism and ophthalmopathy. Researchers took RNA transcripts and amplified the TCR beta CDR3 regions from them. First-round RT-PCR targeting the TCR CDR3 was performed with the HTBI primer set. TCRdb passed the multiplex PCR reads through MiXCR, listing each CDR3 protein once. The table records 340,000 or so distinct CDR3 sequences, roughly 18% of them present only once. The sequenced material came from blood. These receptors originate from a woman aged 45 to 65 with Graves' hyperthyroidism.

This rearrangement joins TRBV20-1 to TRBJ2-1; D ambiguous. V was pared by 3 bases and J by 4 bases, with 13 bases between. The CDR3 totals 14 residues. In germline, CDR1 is DFQATT, CDR2 SNEGSKA (reference sequence). CDR3 DNA: TGCAGTGCTAGTAAGGGTGATCTGTACAATGAGCAGTTCTTC. Amino acid sequence: CSASKGDLYNEQFF.

This clonotype was observed at least ten times. The chain couples TRBV18 to TRBJ1-2; D not certain. V lost 3 bases to trimming and J lost 4 bases, with 6 bases between them. This CDR3 is built from 12 residues. The germline CDR1 and CDR2 sequences are KGHSH and LQKENI. In DNA form, the CDR3 reads TGTGCCAGCTCACCCGAGACCTATGGCTACACCTTC. The encoded protein is CASSPETYGYTF.

Comment on this clonotype: Being one base from a much bigger clone, this may be a read error. This sequence joins TRBV12-3 or TRBV12-4 and TRBJ2-1; D is possibly TRBD2 (5 bases). The J call is uncertain, as TRBJ2-7 better fits the DNA end. The CDR3 extends over 13 amino acids. DNA for the CDR3: TGTGCCAGCAGTTTCGGGGTCTACAATGAGCAGTACTTC. Its translation is CASSFGVYNEQYF.

This chain links TRBV6-2 or TRBV6-3 with TRBJ1-1, with D possibly being TRBD1 (5 bases). Germline V gives CDR1 MNHEY, CDR2 SVGEGT. The V and J ends lost 5 bases and 1 base respectively, with 14 bases between them. The CDR3 is 15 residues long. As DNA, the CDR3 is TGTGCCAGCAGTCCCCCCAGGGATAGGAACACTGAAGCTTTCTTT. This codes for CASSPPRDRNTEAFF.

V gene TRBV18 combines with J gene TRBJ1-1; D perhaps matches TRBD1 (5 bases). This CDR3 region has 12 residues. Germline loops: CDR1 KGHSH, CDR2 LQKENI. Trimming removed 6 bases from V and 6 bases from J, with 11 bases in between. The chain's CDR3 is CASSPDTPEAFF. CDR3 in DNA: TGTGCCAGCTCCCCGGACACACCTGAAGCTTTCTTT.

Only a few counts were recorded for this clonotype. The chain joins TRBV10-2 to TRBJ2-5; no clear D gene. Germline lookup yields CDR1 WSHSY and CDR2 SAAADI. Trimming shortened V by 2 bases and J by 2 bases, and 12 bases separated the two germline ends. The CDR3 totals 15 residues. The CDR3 DNA sequence: TGCGCCAGCAGTGAGATTAGAGACCCGCAAGAGACCCAGTACTTC. Protein sequence: CASSEIRDPQETQYF.

The V call is TRBV9, the J call TRBJ2-2, with D unresolved. Trimming cost V 1 base and J 6 bases, with 4 bases left between them. CDR1 is SGDLS, CDR2 YYNGEE, per germline. The CDR3 has 12 amino acids. CDR3 bases: TGTGCCAGCAGCGTATGGTCCGGGGAGCTGTTTTTT. Translating gives CASSVWSGELFF.

This clonotype has just a few counts. CDR3 sequence: CASSSGQLNEKLFF. The CDR3 DNA reads TGTGCCAGCAGTTCGGGACAGCTTAATGAAAAACTGTTTTTT. The genes are TRBV12-3 or TRBV12-4 and TRBJ1-4; 7 positions match TRBD1. V shed 4 bases, J shed 4 bases, and the junction held 3 bases outside the gene matches. The CDR3 loop spans 14 amino acids.

The genes are TRBV19 and TRBJ1-5; the D gene is possibly TRBD1 (5 bases). The CDR3 loop spans 14 amino acids. V was pared by 9 bases and J by 3 bases, with 15 bases between. Germline CDR1 LNHDA, CDR2 SQIVND (reference sequence). DNA of the CDR3: TGTGCCAGCCGGGATACAGGCTCCAATCAGCCCCAGCATTTT. Translating gives CASRDTGSNQPQHF.

In its sample, this clonotype was seen a few times. J is TRBJ2-7 and V is TRBV5-1, with 8 bases aligning to TRBD2. The CDR3 spans 15 residues. V shed 3 bases and J 5 bases; nucleotides not matched to a gene: 10. Germline CDR1 SGHRS, CDR2 YFSETQ. CDR3 residues: CASSSGAGGFNEQYF. The CDR3 nucleotides are TGCGCCAGCAGCTCGGGGGCGGGAGGCTTCAACGAGCAGTACTTC. Using reference TRBV5-1 and TRBJ2-7 for the parts outside the CDR3, the full variable domain is KAGVTQTPRYLIKTRGQQVTLSCSPISGHRSVSWYQQTPGQGLQFLFEYFSETQRNKGNFPGRFSGRQFSNSRSEMNVSTLELGDSALYLCASSSGAGGFNEQYFGPGTRLTVT.

The CDR3 loop is CASSLNRASSGANVLTF. CDR3 DNA: TGCGCCAGCAGCTTGAACAGGGCCAGCTCTGGGGCCAACGTCCTGACTTTC. This rearrangement joins TRBV5-1 to TRBJ2-6, with D tentatively TRBD1 (6 bases). The germline V gene encodes CDR1 SGHRS and CDR2 YFSETQ. This CDR3 spans 17 amino acids. Between the trimmed V and J ends, which lost 1 base and 0 bases, there was a span of 11 bases.

This clonotype was recorded at least ten times. The chain links TRBV2 to TRBJ2-1; 10 bases are shared with TRBD2. The CDR3 has 18 residues. The germline gives CDR1 SNHLY, CDR2 FYNNEI. With 3 bases clipped from V and 8 bases from J, the junction kept 16 bases outside the gene matches. This chain's CDR3 is CASSEISPSSGGLYEQFF. The CDR3 region has the DNA TGTGCCAGCAGTGAGATTTCCCCTTCTAGCGGGGGTCTCTATGAGCAGTTCTTC.

This chain uses TRBV15 with TRBJ2-5; D is uncertain. This CDR3 spans 14 amino acids. The V gene lost 2 bases and the J gene lost 2 bases, with 9 bases spanning the gap. Per the germline V gene, CDR1 is LNHNV and CDR2 is YYDKDF (reference sequence). The DNA of the CDR3 is TGTGCCACCAGCAGAATAACAGTTCAAGAGACCCAGTACTTC. It encodes CATSRITVQETQYF. Combining the CDR3 with reference TRBV15 and TRBJ2-5 gives the whole variable domain DAMVIQNPRYQVTQFGKPVTLSCSQTLNHNVMYWYQQKSSQAPKLLFHYYDKDFNNEADTPDNFQSRRPNTSFCFLDIRSPGLGDTAMYLCATSRITVQETQYFGPGTRLLVL.

This clonotype was seen a handful of times. The rearrangement links TRBV19 to TRBJ1-5; D is unclear. This CDR3 is built from 13 residues. CDR1 is LNHDA, CDR2 SQIVND, per germline (reference sequence). V was trimmed by 2 bases and J by 6 bases, leaving 8 bases between them. The CDR3 region is CASSISDRQPQHF. The CDR3 DNA is TGTGCCAGTAGTATATCAGATCGTCAGCCCCAGCATTTT.

In this sample, this clonotype turned up a few times. This sequence joins TRBV13 and TRBJ2-5; D gene unclear. Germline values: CDR1 PRHDT, CDR2 FYEKMQ (reference sequence). Deletions cut 6 bases from V and 0 bases from J, with 8 bases between. The CDR3 is 13 residues long. CDR3 sequence: CASSGRYQETQYF. CDR3 sequence (DNA): TGTGCCAGCAGTGGACGGTACCAAGAGACCCAGTACTTC.

To note about this clonotype: With a much larger clone just one base away, this may be a read error. This is likely a read error, given that the CDR3 carries no conserved phenylalanine or tryptophan at its end. This sequence joins TRBV28 and TRBJ2-7; 8 bases are a match to TRBD2. Germline V gene sequence: CDR1 MDHEN, CDR2 SYDVKM. Trimming cost V 5 bases and J 0 bases; bases outside gene matches: 6. The CDR3 covers 15 residues. The DNA for the CDR3 is TGTGCCAGCAGTACAAATAGCGGGGCCTCCTACGAGCAGTACCTC. This gives the protein CASSTNSGASYEQYL.

This clonotype was recorded at least ten times. V usage is TRBV20-1 and J usage is TRBJ2-3; 7 bases are shared with TRBD2. The CDR3 has 15 residues. With 3 bases clipped from V and 6 bases from J, the junction kept 12 bases outside the gene matches. Germline CDR1 reads DFQATT; CDR2 reads SNEGSKA (reference sequence). For the CDR3, the DNA is TGCAGTGCTAGTTTCGCGGGAGTGGGAGACGATACGCAGTATTTT. This sequence encodes CSASFAGVGDDTQYF.

This clonotype has a single count. This may be a read error: a much more frequent sequence differs by one nucleotide. This chain's CDR3 is CSARGLAYGYTF. The CDR3 region has the DNA TGCAGTGCTAGAGGTCTTGCCTATGGCTACACCTTC. V and J are TRBV20-1 and TRBJ1-2; D ambiguous. This CDR3 comprises 12 residues. The germline V gene has CDR1 DFQATT and CDR2 SNEGSKA (reference sequence). V dropped 1 base and J dropped 4 bases, with 7 bases sitting between them.